This TCR beta chain was documented in a study of blood T cell repertoires in COVID-19. Study in general: Nucleic acid was either cDNA or gDNA, and it came from T cells, B-cell-depleted T cells, or PBMCs.

Germline V gene data show CDR1 as SGHRS and CDR2 as YFSETQ. The CDR3 sequence is 15 residues long. V was pared by 4 bases and J by 4 bases, with 6 bases of the junction left unmatched. Only in-frame clones appear in the TCRdb table, and some are missing; sequencing was by immunoSEQ multiplex PCR. The repertoire includes about 170,000 clones, 80% to 90% of them detected once, and approximately 19% sits in the top ten. The sequence was collected from a woman in her sixties or seventies who had recovered from COVID-19. The genes are TRBV5-1 and TRBJ1-1; 11 bases match TRBD1. Sequenced material: peripheral blood. The CDR3 DNA reads TGCGCCAGCAGCGAAACCGGGACAGGGGGCACTGAAGCTTTCTTT. This sequence encodes CASSETGTGGTEAFF.